Listed below are T cell receptor beta chains from one sample, sequenced in a study of cytomegalovirus exposure and HLA in healthy donors. The method was immunoSEQ multiplex PCR; TCRdb's version includes in-frame clones alone and lacks a portion of them. The table records roughly 200,000 clones, 77% of them present only once. The sequenced sample consisted of PBMCs. The receptors derive from a woman in her sixties or seventies in good health and CMV-seropositive. Each CDR3 is given with its conserved first and last residue. Fields, in order: D gene, clone size, V gene, J gene, CDR3 protein, CDR3 DNA. A D gene is named only where the DNA matches it firmly. Size is stated for part of the rows, as once, few or many counts, or as a class when the clone is expanded.

>TRBD2|.|TRBV6-1|TRBJ2-2
CASSEAPATSGTYTGELFF
TGTGCCAGCAGTGAAGCCCCCGCGACTAGCGGGACTTACACCGGGGAGCTGTTTTTT
>.|.|TRBV28|TRBJ1-4
CASSPYPQSTNEKLFF
TGTGCCAGCAGCCCTTACCCGCAGTCAACTAATGAAAAACTGTTTTTT
>.|once|TRBV30|TRBJ2-7
CAWRAGWAGDEQYF
TGTGCCTGGAGGGCGGGATGGGCAGGCGACGAGCAGTACTTC
>.|.|TRBV6-4|TRBJ2-3
CASSDGTSTDTQYF
TGTGCCAGCAGTGACGGGACTAGCACAGATACGCAGTATTTT
>.|.|TRBV2|TRBJ1-1
CASSDRRDTEAFF
TGTGCCAGCAGTGACAGGCGGGATACTGAAGCTTTCTTT
>.|.|TRBV10-1|TRBJ2-7
CASSENGGALTPYEQYF
TGCGCCAGCAGTGAGAATGGAGGAGCGCTCACCCCCTACGAGCAGTACTTC
>.|.|TRBV20-1|TRBJ2-1
CSARGGQEQFF
TGCAGTGCTAGAGGGGGACAAGAGCAGTTCTTC
>.|.|TRBV19|TRBJ1-5
CASSVVSNQPQHF
TGTGCCAGCTCGGTAGTTAGCAATCAGCCCCAGCATTTT
>TRBD2|once|TRBV19|TRBJ2-1
CASTSRGGLAVYNEQFF
TGTGCCAGTACCTCCCGGGGGGGGCTAGCAGTCTACAATGAGCAGTTCTTC
>TRBD1|.|TRBV7-2|TRBJ2-7
CASSPKGQVTREQYF
TGTGCCAGCAGCCCGAAGGGACAGGTAACACGCGAGCAGTACTTC
>.|.|TRBV6-6|TRBJ2-7
CASSYSNRAEQYF
TGTGCCAGCAGTTACTCGAACAGGGCCGAGCAGTACTTC
>TRBD1|.|TRBV18|TRBJ1-5
CASSTSSDRAQPQHF
TGTGCCAGCTCAACTTCTTCTGACAGGGCTCAGCCCCAGCATTTT
>.|.|TRBV5-1|TRBJ2-5
CASSLVGGLGQETQYF
TGCGCCAGCAGCTTGGTCGGCGGGCTGGGGCAAGAGACCCAGTACTTC
>.|.|TRBV4-3|TRBJ1-2
CASSQGRGFNYGYTF
TGCGCCAGCAGCCAAGGCAGGGGATTTAACTATGGCTACACCTTC
>.|.|TRBV4-1|TRBJ2-2
CASSQVGGNTGELFF
TGCGCCAGCAGCCAAGTGGGAGGAAACACCGGGGAGCTGTTTTTT